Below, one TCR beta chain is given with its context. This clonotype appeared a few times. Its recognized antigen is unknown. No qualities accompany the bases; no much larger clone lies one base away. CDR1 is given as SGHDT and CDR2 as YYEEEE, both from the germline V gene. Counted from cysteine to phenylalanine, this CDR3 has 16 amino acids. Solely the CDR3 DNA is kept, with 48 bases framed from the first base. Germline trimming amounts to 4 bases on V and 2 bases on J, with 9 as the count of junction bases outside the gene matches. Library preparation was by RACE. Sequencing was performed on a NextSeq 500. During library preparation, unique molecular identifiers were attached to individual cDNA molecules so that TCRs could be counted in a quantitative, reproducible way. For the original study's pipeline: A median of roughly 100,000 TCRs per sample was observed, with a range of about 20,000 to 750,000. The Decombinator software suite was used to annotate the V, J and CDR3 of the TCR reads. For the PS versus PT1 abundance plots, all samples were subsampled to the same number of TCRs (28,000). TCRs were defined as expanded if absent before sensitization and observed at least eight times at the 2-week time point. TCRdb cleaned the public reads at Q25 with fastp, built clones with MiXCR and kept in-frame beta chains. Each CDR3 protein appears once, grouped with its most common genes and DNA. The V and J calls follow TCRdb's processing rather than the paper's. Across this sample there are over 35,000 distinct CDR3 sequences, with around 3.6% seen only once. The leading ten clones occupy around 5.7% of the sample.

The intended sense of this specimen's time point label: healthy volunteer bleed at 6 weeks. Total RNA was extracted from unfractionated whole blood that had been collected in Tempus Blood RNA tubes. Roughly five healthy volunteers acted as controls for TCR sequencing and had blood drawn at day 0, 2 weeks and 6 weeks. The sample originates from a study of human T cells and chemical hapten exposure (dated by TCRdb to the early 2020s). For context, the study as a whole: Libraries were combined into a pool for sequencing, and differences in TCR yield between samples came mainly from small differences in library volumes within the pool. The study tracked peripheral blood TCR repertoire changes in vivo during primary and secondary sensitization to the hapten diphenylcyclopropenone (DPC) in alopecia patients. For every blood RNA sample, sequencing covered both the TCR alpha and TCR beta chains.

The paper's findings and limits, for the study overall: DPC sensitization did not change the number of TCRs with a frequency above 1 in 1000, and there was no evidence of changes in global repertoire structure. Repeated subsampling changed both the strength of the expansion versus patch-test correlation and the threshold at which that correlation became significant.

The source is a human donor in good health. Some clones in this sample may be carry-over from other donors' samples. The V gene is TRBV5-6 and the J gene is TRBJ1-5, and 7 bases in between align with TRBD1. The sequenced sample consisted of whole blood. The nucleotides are TGTGCCAGCAGCGTTTACAGGGGAATGGGCAATCAGCCCCAGCATTTT. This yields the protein CASSVYRGMGNQPQHF.